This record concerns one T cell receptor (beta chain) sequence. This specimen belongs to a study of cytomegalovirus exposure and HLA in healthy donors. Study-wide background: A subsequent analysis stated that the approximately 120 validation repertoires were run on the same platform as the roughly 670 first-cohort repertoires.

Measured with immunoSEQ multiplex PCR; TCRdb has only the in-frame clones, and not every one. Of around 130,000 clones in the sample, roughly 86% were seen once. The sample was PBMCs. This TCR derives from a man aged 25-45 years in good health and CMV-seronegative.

The CDR3 region has the DNA TGCGCCAGCAGCGCCGGACTAGAATTTTCACAAGAGACCCAGTACTTC. Protein product: CASSAGLEFSQETQYF. This chain joins TRBV5-1 and TRBJ2-5; 7 nucleotides match TRBD2. V lost 4 bases and J lost 2; bases outside the gene matches: 11. This CDR3 is built from 16 residues. Germline V gene data show CDR1 as SGHRS and CDR2 as YFSETQ.